Ten or more counts support the clone carrying this T cell receptor beta chain. The antigen is unknown. The record originates from a study of T cells in Graves' hyperthyroidism and ophthalmopathy. Study findings and constraints: A model built on 13 V-J features separated ophthalmopathy from stable hyperthyroidism. For ophthalmopathy, model prediction preceded onset by a median approximately 6 months.

Absent ophthalmopathy progression within 18 months defined stable Graves' hyperthyroidism. On the basis of clinical symptoms, serum thyroxine and TRAb, thyroid ultrasound and orbital computed tomography, diagnoses were made. The germline gives CDR1 LGHNT, CDR2 FRNRAP. With 6 bases removed from V and 6 bases from J, the gap between germline ends came to 18 bases. This CDR3 region has 14 residues. TCR beta CDR3 regions were amplified from RNA. Carried out on the TCR CDR3, a first-round RT-PCR used the HTBI primer set. TCRdb reprocessed the multiplex PCR reads via MiXCR and lists one record per CDR3 protein. The repertoire holds 500,000 to 550,000 distinct CDR3 sequences, with 20% as singletons.

This rearrangement joins TRBV12-5 to TRBJ2-7; D remains ambiguous. Sequenced material: blood. The clonotype comes from a young man with Graves' hyperthyroidism. The CDR3: CASGLRTAFSEQYF. Here the CDR3 DNA reads TGTGCTAGTGGCCTCCGGACGGCGTTCTCCGAGCAGTACTTC.